This T cell receptor beta chain was documented in a study of beta chain features in type 1 diabetes. Findings and caveats of the study: Type 1 diabetes patients showed fewer insertions and more deletions at VDJ junctions. Type 1 diabetes patients had TCRB CDR3s that were shorter (moderately but significantly so) in all four CD4+ subsets. Among patients, naive, central memory and Treg TCRB repertoires appeared more similar than among healthy donors.

This clone was recorded a few times. Its antigen is still unknown. The junction had 4 bases not matched to a gene; V was cut back by 5 bases and J by 5 bases. Germline V lookup: CDR1 SEHNR, CDR2 FQNEAQ (reference sequence). The CDR3 totals 14 residues. Reverse transcribing all isolated RNA meant expressed TCRB transcripts were sequenced. TCRdb's table, derived via immunoSEQ multiplex PCR, lists solely in-frame clones and lacks some. The sample includes more than 300,000 clones, roughly 12% of them seen just once. The genes are TRBV7-9 and TRBJ2-1; 9 nucleotides match TRBD1. The clonotype was recovered from a man aged 18 to 30 in good health. Sequenced sample: naive CD4+ T cells from blood. In nucleotides, the CDR3 is TGTGCCAGCAGCATCCGGACAGGGGACAATGAGCAGTTCTTC. As protein: CASSIRTGDNEQFF.